Below, 8 T cell receptor beta chains from the same sample are listed, as sequenced in a study of early T cells in non-severe SARS-CoV-2 infection. Via MiXCR, TCRdb re-called the 5' RACE reads, giving one row per CDR3 protein. The table records 98,000 or so distinct CDR3 sequences, 8% to 13% of them present only once. The sequenced sample was whole blood. The receptors shown here come from an adult who was a healthcare worker with PCR-confirmed SARS-CoV-2 infection or an uninfected control (not recorded which).

This clonotype was observed at least ten times. The V call is TRBV25-1, the J call TRBJ2-3; D possibly uses TRBD1 or TRBD2 (5 bases each). This CDR3 comprises 15 residues. CDR1 is MGHDK, CDR2 SYGVNS, per germline. The V end was cut by 4 bases, the J end by 0 bases, with 11 bases between. The CDR3 protein is CASSGHRDSTDTQYF. As DNA, the CDR3 is TGTGCCAGCAGTGGACACCGGGACAGCACAGATACGCAGTATTTT.

This clonotype was observed a handful of times. V and J are TRBV25-1 and TRBJ1-3; D remains ambiguous. V lost 1 base, J lost 4 bases, and 11 bases lay in between. CDR1 is MGHDK, CDR2 SYGVNS, per germline. The CDR3 runs to 15 residues. The CDR3 is CASSEFGTAGNTIYF. The CDR3 bases are TGTGCCAGCAGTGAATTCGGCACGGCGGGAAACACCATATATTTT.

A few counts support this clonotype. The chain joins TRBV29-1 to TRBJ2-2; no clear D gene. With 7 bases removed from V and 5 bases from J, the gap between germline ends came to 8 bases. CDR1 and CDR2 (germline): SQVTM, ANQGSEA. CDR3 length equals 11 residues. CDR3 in amino acids: CSGIRTGELFF. CDR3 in DNA: TGCAGCGGGATACGGACCGGGGAGCTGTTTTTT.

This clonotype was seen many times. The rearrangement links TRBV27 to TRBJ1-6; D call uncertain. In germline, CDR1 is MNHEY, CDR2 SMNVEV (reference sequence). Deletions cut 6 bases from V and 3 bases from J, with 6 bases between. This CDR3 region has 13 residues. The CDR3 reads CASSPDYNSPLHF. DNA of the CDR3: TGTGCCAGCAGCCCCGACTATAATTCACCCCTCCACTTT.

This clonotype came up a few times. V and J are TRBV7-2 and TRBJ1-2; 8 positions agree with TRBD1. The CDR3 is 13 residues long. Germline V gene sequence: CDR1 SGHTA, CDR2 FQGNSA. The V segment lost 8 bases and the J segment 3 bases; nucleotides outside the gene matches: 5. The CDR3 sequence is CASGQGIYYGYTF. The DNA for the CDR3 is TGTGCCAGCGGACAGGGAATATACTATGGCTACACCTTC.

In its sample, this clonotype was seen many times. The chain employs TRBV6-5 and TRBJ1-1; the D gene is possibly TRBD1 (6 bases). The CDR3 spans 15 residues. CDR1 MNHEY and CDR2 SVGAGI come from the germline V gene. V lost 0 bases to trimming and J lost 5 bases, with 13 bases between them. This chain's CDR3 is CASSYSRQEATEAFF. The CDR3 DNA is TGTGCCAGCAGTTACTCGAGACAGGAGGCGACTGAAGCTTTCTTT.

At least ten counts were recorded for this clonotype. CDR3 amino acids: CASSRAGAPGTEAFF. In nucleotides, the CDR3 is TGTGCCAGTAGTCGGGCAGGGGCCCCGGGGACTGAAGCTTTCTTT. The J gene is TRBJ1-1, the V gene TRBV19; tentatively, D is TRBD1 (6 bases). Germline CDR1 LNHDA, CDR2 SQIVND (reference sequence). The V end lost 5 bases, the J end lost 5 bases, and 18 bases lay between the germline ends. This CDR3 is 15 amino acids long.

This clonotype was recorded many times. The chain joins TRBV2 to TRBJ1-2, with 11 bases aligning to TRBD1. This CDR3 comprises 15 residues. The germline V gene has CDR1 SNHLY and CDR2 FYNNEI. V was clipped by 1 base and J by 5 bases; unmatched bases: 3. The CDR3 sequence: CASSEGTGGMYGYTF. The DNA of the CDR3 is TGTGCCAGCAGTGAAGGGACAGGGGGCATGTATGGCTACACCTTC. Looking up the rest from reference TRBV2 and TRBJ1-2 gives the full variable domain: EPEVTQTPSHQVTQMGQEVILRCVPISNHLYFYWYRQILGQKVEFLVSFYNNEISEKSEIFDDQFSVERPDGSNFTLKIRSTKLEDSAMYFCASSEGTGGMYGYTFGSGTRLTVV.